These T cell receptor beta chains were read from a single sample in a study of shared clonotypes between healthy human individuals. Clones were sequenced by immunoSEQ multiplex PCR, and TCRdb holds only the in-frame ones, with some missing. The table shows over a million clones, with approximately 97% occurring only once. Input material: naive CD4+ T cells sorted from blood. These receptors originate from a man in his thirties or forties in good health. The CDR3 runs from the conserved cysteine through the conserved F or W. A D gene is named only where the DNA matches it firmly.

cdr3_aa: CASSPNRDPTYEQYF; cdr3_nt: TGTGCCAGCAGCCCAAACAGGGACCCGACCTACGAGCAGTACTTC; cdr3_length: 15; d_call: NA; j_call: TRBJ2-7; v_call: TRBV7-2
cdr3_aa: CASSEIASGRAGDTQYF; cdr3_nt: TGTGCCAGCAGTGAAATTGCTAGCGGGAGGGCCGGAGATACGCAGTATTTT; cdr3_length: 17; d_call: TRBD2; j_call: TRBJ2-3; v_call: TRBV6-1
cdr3_aa: CAISEFETQYF; cdr3_nt: TGTGCCATCAGTGAGTTTGAGACCCAGTACTTC; cdr3_length: 11; d_call: NA; j_call: TRBJ2-5; v_call: TRBV10-3
cdr3_aa: CASSQSRTGPGELFF; cdr3_nt: TGTGCCAGCAGCCAATCCCGGACCGGCCCCGGGGAGCTGTTTTTT; cdr3_length: 15; d_call: NA; j_call: TRBJ2-2; v_call: TRBV14
cdr3_aa: CASSPAGYNEQFF; cdr3_nt: TGTGCCAGCAGCCCCGCGGGGTACAATGAGCAGTTCTTC; cdr3_length: 13; d_call: NA; j_call: TRBJ2-1; v_call: TRBV9
cdr3_aa: CSVDDFSTDTQYF; cdr3_nt: TGCAGCGTTGACGACTTTAGCACAGATACGCAGTATTTT; cdr3_length: 13; d_call: NA; j_call: TRBJ2-3; v_call: TRBV29-1
cdr3_aa: CASNRQGDSYEQYF; cdr3_nt: TGCGCCAGCAACAGACAGGGGGACTCCTACGAGCAGTACTTC; cdr3_length: 14; d_call: TRBD1; j_call: TRBJ2-7; v_call: TRBV5-1
cdr3_aa: CASSVVGHSYEQYF; cdr3_nt: TGTGCCAGCAGCGTAGTGGGACACTCCTACGAGCAGTACTTC; cdr3_length: 14; d_call: NA; j_call: TRBJ2-7; v_call: TRBV9
cdr3_aa: CAWATNTEAFF; cdr3_nt: TGTGCCTGGGCAACGAACACTGAAGCTTTCTTT; cdr3_length: 11; d_call: NA; j_call: TRBJ1-1; v_call: TRBV30
cdr3_aa: CASGGGNTEAFF; cdr3_nt: TGTGCTAGTGGGGGAGGGAACACTGAAGCTTTCTTT; cdr3_length: 12; d_call: NA; j_call: TRBJ1-1; v_call: TRBV12-5
cdr3_aa: CASSQEFGETNTGELFF; cdr3_nt: TGTGCCAGCAGCCAAGAGTTTGGCGAGACGAACACCGGGGAGCTGTTTTTT; cdr3_length: 17; d_call: NA; j_call: TRBJ2-2; v_call: TRBV4-2
cdr3_aa: CASSLEGLAGGGTGELFF; cdr3_nt: TGCGCCAGCAGCTTGGAGGGACTAGCGGGAGGTGGAACCGGGGAGCTGTTTTTT; cdr3_length: 18; d_call: TRBD2; j_call: TRBJ2-2; v_call: TRBV5-1
cdr3_aa: CASSPLKSGLAITLSYEQYF; cdr3_nt: TGTGCCAGCTCACCACTAAAGTCGGGACTAGCGATTACTCTCTCCTACGAGCAGTACTTC; cdr3_length: 20; d_call: TRBD2; j_call: TRBJ2-7; v_call: TRBV18
cdr3_aa: CASSVGEGRNYGYTF; cdr3_nt: TGTGCCAGCAGCGTAGGGGAGGGCAGGAACTATGGCTACACCTTC; cdr3_length: 15; d_call: NA; j_call: TRBJ1-2; v_call: TRBV9
cdr3_aa: CASSLDRGLWNEQFF; cdr3_nt: TGTGCCAGCAGCTTAGACAGGGGGCTGTGGAATGAGCAGTTCTTC; cdr3_length: 15; d_call: TRBD1; j_call: TRBJ2-1; v_call: TRBV5-4
cdr3_aa: CASKRGLAGVSEQFF; cdr3_nt: TGTGCCAGCAAACGCGGACTAGCGGGAGTAAGTGAGCAGTTCTTC; cdr3_length: 15; d_call: TRBD2; j_call: TRBJ2-1; v_call: TRBV6-1